Listed here is a single T cell receptor beta chain. Its specificity is not known. The authors loaded 150 to 250 ng DNA, roughly 27,000 T cell genomes, into sorted-subset replicate PCRs. The table came from immunoSEQ multiplex PCR; TCRdb's copy has only in-frame clones and leaves some out. The data hold roughly 850,000 clones, with around 96% observed a single time. This sample stems from a study of shared clonotypes between healthy human individuals. Findings and limits, study-wide: Naive CD4 clonotypes overlapped across a handful of donors at about 5%.

Positively selected for CCR7, the CD45RO-negative cells used as naive CD8 cells excluded terminally differentiated effector memory CD45RA+ cells. The CDR3 runs to 17 residues. Deletions cut 0 bases from V and 2 bases from J, with 17 bases between. From germline, CDR1 is MNHNS and CDR2 SASEGT. The chain combines TRBV6-1 with TRBJ2-7; D is ambiguous. Source material: naive CD8+ T cells sorted from blood. The source is a man younger than 40 in good health. The CDR3 here is CASSEAKLGAHAYEQYF. The DNA of the CDR3 is TGTGCCAGCAGTGAAGCGAAATTGGGCGCCCATGCCTACGAGCAGTACTTC.